A single T cell receptor beta chain is shown here with its context. Its antigen is still unknown. The data belong to a study of cytomegalovirus exposure and HLA in healthy donors. The germline V and J ends were trimmed by 5 bases and 3 bases, with 13 bases remaining between them. The CDR3 length is 14 residues. Germline assignment: CDR1 SGHVS and CDR2 FNYEAQ. Whole-study findings and limits: Later analysis associated a missense DCLRE1C variant with TCR beta V- and J-gene trimming. Clonal expansion, a later analysis showed, was greater in HLA-associated TCR beta chains than in equally common others.

PCR used 60 Vbeta primers and 13 Jbeta primers. Assay: immunoSEQ multiplex PCR; the TCRdb copy retains only in-frame clones and omits some. The sample includes over 130,000 clones, roughly 80% of them seen just once. The chain is built from TRBV7-6 and TRBJ1-1, with a possible D match to TRBD1 (5 bases). This TCR was sampled from a female donor in good health and CMV-seronegative. Material for sequencing was PBMCs. The CDR3 DNA sequence: TGTGCCAGCAGCCCAGGCCTGGGGCACACTGAAGCTTTCTTT. This codes for CASSPGLGHTEAFF.